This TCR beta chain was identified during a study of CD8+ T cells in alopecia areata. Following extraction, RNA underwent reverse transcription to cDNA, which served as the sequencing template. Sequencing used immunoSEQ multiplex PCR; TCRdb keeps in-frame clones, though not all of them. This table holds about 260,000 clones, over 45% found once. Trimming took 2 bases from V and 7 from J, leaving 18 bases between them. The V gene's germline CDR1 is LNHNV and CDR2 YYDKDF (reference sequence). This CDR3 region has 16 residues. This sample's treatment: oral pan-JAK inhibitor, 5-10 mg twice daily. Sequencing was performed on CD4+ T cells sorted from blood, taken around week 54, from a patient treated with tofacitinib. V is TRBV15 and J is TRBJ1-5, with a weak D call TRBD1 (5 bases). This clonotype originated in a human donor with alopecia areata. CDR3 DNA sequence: TGTGCCACCAGCAGAATCGAGGGTGGCAGGGACCAGCCCCAGCATTTT. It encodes CATSRIEGGRDQPQHF.